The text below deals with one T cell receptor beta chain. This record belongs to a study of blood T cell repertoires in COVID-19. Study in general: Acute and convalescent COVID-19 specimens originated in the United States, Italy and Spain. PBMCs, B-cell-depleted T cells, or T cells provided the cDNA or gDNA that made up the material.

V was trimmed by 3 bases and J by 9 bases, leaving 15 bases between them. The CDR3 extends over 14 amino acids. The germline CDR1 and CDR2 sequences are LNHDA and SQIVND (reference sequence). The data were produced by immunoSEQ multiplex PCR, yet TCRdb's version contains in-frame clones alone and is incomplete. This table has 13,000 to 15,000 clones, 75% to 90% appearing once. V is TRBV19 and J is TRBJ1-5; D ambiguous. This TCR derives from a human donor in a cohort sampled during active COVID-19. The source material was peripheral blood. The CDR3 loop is CASSIASSSGPQHF. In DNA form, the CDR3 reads TGTGCCAGTAGTATCGCCAGTTCTTCTGGGCCCCAGCATTTT.